This T cell receptor beta chain was recorded in a study of human T cells and chemical hapten exposure. Turning to the study itself: There were weekly diphenylcyclopropenone doses to the scalp for patients throughout the roughly 23-week study. Study conclusions and caveats: Patch test score tracked positively with PT1 expanded TCR counts. Those TCRs sitting above 1 in 1000 frequency stayed the same with DPC sensitization.

Library construction involved attaching unique molecular identifiers to individual cDNA molecules, which allowed quantitative, reproducible TCR counting. TCRdb fed the RACE reads into MiXCR, producing one record per CDR3 protein. The table includes roughly 40,000 distinct CDR3 sequences, roughly a tenth detected once. Ten or more counts support this clonotype. The antigen remains undetermined. Germline lookup yields CDR1 SQVTM and CDR2 ANQGSEA. J was trimmed by 14 bases and V by 4 bases; bases with no gene match: 9. This CDR3 has 13 residues. Indicated time point: pre-sensitization, week 0. Treatment meaning: therapeutic diphenylcyclopropenone sensitization with weekly scalp DPC.

Sequenced here: whole blood, sampled in connection with sensitization to the hapten diphenylcyclopropenone (DPC). The sequence was obtained from a young man with alopecia areata. Some clones in this sample may be carry-over from other donors' samples. The chain couples TRBV29-1 to TRBJ2-3; 13 bases fit TRBD2. The DNA of the CDR3 is TGCAGCGTTGCCGGGACTAGCGGGGCCCTTTGGTATTTT. Protein sequence: CSVAGTSGALWYF.